Included here is one T cell receptor beta chain sequence, with context. The sample holds other DNA sequences that translate to the same CDR3. This PCR relied on a set of 60 Vbeta primers and 13 Jbeta primers. TCRdb keeps only in-frame clones here, not all; method: immunoSEQ multiplex PCR. This sample lists about 210,000 clones; its ten largest clones have approximately 1%. This record comes from a study of cytomegalovirus exposure and HLA in healthy donors. The CDR3 consists of 13 residues. The germline V gene has CDR1 SSHAT and CDR2 FNYEAQ (reference sequence). Trimming left V 4 bases short and J 5 bases short, with 8 bases between.

The chain carries TRBV7-7 and TRBJ2-2; a weak D match, TRBD2 (6 bases). The sequence was obtained from a woman younger than 45 in good health and CMV-seropositive. Sequencing input: PBMCs. The CDR3 sequence is CASSSRETGELFF. CDR3 in DNA: TGTGCCAGCAGCTCTCGGGAGACCGGGGAGCTGTTTTTT.